This T cell receptor beta chain originates from a study of CXCR3-negative and CXCR3-positive naive CD8 T cells. Study-level findings and limits: Within a donor, both naive subsets shared TRBV-TRBJ usage, unlike memory cells. For memory CD8+ cells diversity was much lower, but both naive subsets had comparably high diversity. TCR strength was inferred from TRB CDR3 properties, while surface CD5 was comparable between naive subsets.

Each CD8+ T cell subset was flow-sorted in triplicate. Every sort contained 300,000 or so cells. Libraries were UMI-labeled 5' RACE TRB cDNA. TCRdb processed the 5' RACE reads again and assigns one entry to each CDR3 protein, with no DNA. This table holds 45,000 to 70,000 distinct CDR3 sequences. Turning to this clonotype: Its antigen remains unidentified.

CDR3 length: 14 amino acids. This receptor was obtained from a human donor in good health. Some clones in this sample may be carry-over from other donors' samples. The chain links TRBV12-3 or TRBV12-4 to TRBJ2-1. The sequenced sample was memory CD8+ T cells from blood. CDR3 loop: CASSSGLDYNEQFF.